This is a list of T cell receptor beta chains from one sample in a study of cytomegalovirus exposure and HLA in healthy donors. Only in-frame clones appear in the TCRdb table, and some are missing; sequencing was by immunoSEQ multiplex PCR. Among about 120,000 clones, approximately 90% were seen once, and the ten largest hold under 6.5%. The specimen was PBMCs. These receptor sequences come from a woman younger than 35 in good health and CMV-seropositive. Each CDR3 is given with its conserved first and last residue. Each record gives: D gene, V gene, clone size, J gene, CDR3 length, CDR3 protein, CDR3 DNA. A D gene is named only where the DNA matches it firmly. Clone size appears in some rows only: once, few, many, or a class for an expanded clone.

D gene: .
V gene: TRBV27
clone size: .
J gene: TRBJ1-5
CDR3 length: 13
CDR3 protein: CASSFGGPEPQHF
CDR3 DNA: TGTGCCAGCAGTTTTGGGGGCCCTGAGCCCCAGCATTTT

D gene: TRBD1
V gene: TRBV6-1
clone size: .
J gene: TRBJ1-5
CDR3 length: 18
CDR3 protein: CASSGRDSQYSRNQPQHF
CDR3 DNA: TGTGCCAGCAGTGGACGGGACAGCCAGTACAGTCGCAATCAGCCCCAGCATTTT

D gene: TRBD2
V gene: TRBV30
clone size: .
J gene: TRBJ2-2
CDR3 length: 16
CDR3 protein: CAWRGLAGGPYGELFF
CDR3 DNA: TGTGCCTGGAGGGGACTAGCGGGGGGGCCTTACGGGGAGCTGTTTTTT

D gene: TRBD2
V gene: TRBV6-5
clone size: .
J gene: TRBJ2-7
CDR3 length: 14
CDR3 protein: CASSYGTSAYEQYF
CDR3 DNA: TGTGCCAGCAGTTACGGGACTAGCGCCTACGAGCAGTACTTC

D gene: TRBD2
V gene: TRBV15
clone size: .
J gene: TRBJ2-7
CDR3 length: 16
CDR3 protein: CATSRLAGPQEREQYF
CDR3 DNA: TGTGCCACCAGCAGATTAGCGGGCCCCCAGGAGAGAGAGCAGTACTTC

D gene: TRBD2
V gene: TRBV4-2
clone size: .
J gene: TRBJ2-3
CDR3 length: 16
CDR3 protein: CASSQDGTSGADTQYF
CDR3 DNA: TGTGCCAGCAGCCAAGATGGGACTAGCGGGGCCGATACGCAGTATTTT

D gene: TRBD1
V gene: TRBV9
clone size: .
J gene: TRBJ1-2
CDR3 length: 18
CDR3 protein: CASSVRTGDFLSRGGYTF
CDR3 DNA: TGTGCCAGCAGCGTCCGGACAGGGGATTTCTTGTCTAGAGGCGGCTACACCTTC

D gene: TRBD1
V gene: TRBV9
clone size: few
J gene: TRBJ1-5
CDR3 length: 16
CDR3 protein: CASSPRDREGNQPQHF
CDR3 DNA: TGTGCCAGCAGCCCCCGGGACAGGGAAGGGAACCAGCCCCAGCATTTT

D gene: TRBD1
V gene: TRBV5-4
clone size: .
J gene: TRBJ2-1
CDR3 length: 18
CDR3 protein: CASSPGGTGGRSYNEQFF
CDR3 DNA: TGTGCCAGCAGCCCCGGCGGGACAGGGGGCCGCTCCTACAATGAGCAGTTCTTC

D gene: .
V gene: TRBV7-3
clone size: .
J gene: TRBJ1-1
CDR3 length: 14
CDR3 protein: CASSLDALNTEAFF
CDR3 DNA: TGTGCCAGCAGCTTAGATGCGTTGAACACTGAAGCTTTCTTT

D gene: TRBD2
V gene: TRBV5-6
clone size: .
J gene: TRBJ2-7
CDR3 length: 14
CDR3 protein: CASSRGLAGVEQYF
CDR3 DNA: TGTGCCAGCAGCAGGGGACTAGCGGGAGTCGAGCAGTACTTC

D gene: .
V gene: TRBV7-8
clone size: .
J gene: TRBJ1-3
CDR3 length: 16
CDR3 protein: CASSLRGGGGGNTIYF
CDR3 DNA: TGTGCCAGCAGCTTACGAGGCGGGGGGGGTGGAAACACCATATATTTT

D gene: TRBD1
V gene: TRBV9
clone size: .
J gene: TRBJ1-4
CDR3 length: 18
CDR3 protein: CASSVDGRQGATNEKLFF
CDR3 DNA: TGTGCCAGCAGCGTAGACGGGCGACAGGGTGCAACTAATGAAAAACTGTTTTTT

D gene: TRBD1
V gene: TRBV7-6
clone size: few
J gene: TRBJ1-6
CDR3 length: 15
CDR3 protein: CASSPRTGDNSPLHF
CDR3 DNA: TGTGCCAGCAGCCCCCGGACAGGGGATAATTCACCCCTCCACTTT

D gene: TRBD2
V gene: TRBV9
clone size: .
J gene: TRBJ2-7
CDR3 length: 16
CDR3 protein: CASSAHPTSGGAEQYF
CDR3 DNA: TGTGCCAGCAGCGCACACCCGACTAGCGGGGGGGCGGAGCAGTACTTC

D gene: TRBD1
V gene: TRBV18
clone size: .
J gene: TRBJ1-5
CDR3 length: 14
CDR3 protein: CASSRTGGPQPQHF
CDR3 DNA: TGTGCCAGCTCACGAACAGGGGGCCCTCAGCCCCAGCATTTT

D gene: .
V gene: TRBV12-5
clone size: .
J gene: TRBJ2-5
CDR3 length: 16
CDR3 protein: CASGFSLQGFGETQYF
CDR3 DNA: TGTGCTAGTGGTTTCTCTCTCCAGGGATTCGGAGAGACCCAGTACTTC

D gene: .
V gene: TRBV4-3
clone size: .
J gene: TRBJ2-6
CDR3 length: 15
CDR3 protein: CASSQEESGANVLTF
CDR3 DNA: TGCGCCAGCAGCCAAGAAGAGTCTGGGGCCAACGTCCTGACTTTC

D gene: .
V gene: TRBV5-1
clone size: .
J gene: TRBJ1-1
CDR3 length: 14
CDR3 protein: CASSFSRENTEAFF
CDR3 DNA: TGCGCCAGCAGCTTCTCGCGCGAGAACACTGAAGCTTTCTTT

D gene: TRBD2
V gene: TRBV4-2
clone size: .
J gene: TRBJ2-3
CDR3 length: 18
CDR3 protein: CASSLGGAGGTNTDTQYF
CDR3 DNA: TGTGCCAGCAGCCTGGGAGGAGCGGGGGGGACTAACACAGATACGCAGTATTTT

D gene: .
V gene: TRBV25-1
clone size: .
J gene: TRBJ1-1
CDR3 length: 12
CDR3 protein: CASSTGDTEAFF
CDR3 DNA: TGTGCCAGCAGTACAGGTGACACTGAAGCTTTCTTT

D gene: TRBD1
V gene: TRBV28
clone size: .
J gene: TRBJ2-3
CDR3 length: 16
CDR3 protein: CASGSVGQGFGDTQYF
CDR3 DNA: TGTGCCAGCGGCAGTGTGGGACAGGGTTTTGGAGATACGCAGTATTTT

D gene: .
V gene: TRBV7-9
clone size: .
J gene: TRBJ1-3
CDR3 length: 16
CDR3 protein: CASSLSRGGLGNTIYF
CDR3 DNA: TGTGCCAGCAGCTTATCCAGGGGCGGTTTGGGAAACACCATATATTTT

D gene: .
V gene: TRBV10-1
clone size: .
J gene: TRBJ1-1
CDR3 length: 13
CDR3 protein: CASRRTGSTEAFF
CDR3 DNA: TGCGCCAGCAGAAGGACGGGGAGCACTGAAGCTTTCTTT

D gene: TRBD2
V gene: TRBV19
clone size: .
J gene: TRBJ2-7
CDR3 length: 13
CDR3 protein: CASTSGSTYEQYF
CDR3 DNA: TGTGCCAGTACTAGCGGGAGCACTTACGAGCAGTACTTC

D gene: .
V gene: TRBV5-1
clone size: .
J gene: TRBJ1-1
CDR3 length: 17
CDR3 protein: CASSLGALTGMNTEAFF
CDR3 DNA: TGCGCCAGCAGCTTGGGGGCCCTCACAGGAATGAACACTGAAGCTTTCTTT

D gene: TRBD1
V gene: TRBV5-1
clone size: .
J gene: TRBJ1-2
CDR3 length: 14
CDR3 protein: CASSFSGQEDGYTF
CDR3 DNA: TGCGCCAGCAGCTTCTCCGGACAGGAAGATGGCTACACCTTC

D gene: TRBD2
V gene: TRBV13
clone size: few
J gene: TRBJ2-2
CDR3 length: 17
CDR3 protein: CASRQGLAGILTGELFF
CDR3 DNA: TGTGCCAGCAGACAAGGACTAGCGGGGATCCTCACCGGGGAGCTGTTTTTT

D gene: TRBD2
V gene: TRBV11-1
clone size: few
J gene: TRBJ2-2
CDR3 length: 18
CDR3 protein: CASSPISGRASITGELFF
CDR3 DNA: TGTGCCAGCAGCCCGATCAGCGGGAGGGCCTCGATCACCGGGGAGCTGTTTTTT

D gene: TRBD1
V gene: TRBV27
clone size: .
J gene: TRBJ2-1
CDR3 length: 17
CDR3 protein: CASSLFGTGALGGEQFF
CDR3 DNA: TGTGCCAGCAGTTTGTTCGGGACAGGGGCGTTGGGGGGTGAGCAGTTCTTC

D gene: .
V gene: TRBV9
clone size: .
J gene: TRBJ2-1
CDR3 length: 14
CDR3 protein: CASSVALSYNEQFF
CDR3 DNA: TGTGCCAGCAGCGTAGCTCTATCCTACAATGAGCAGTTCTTC

D gene: TRBD1
V gene: TRBV11-3
clone size: .
J gene: TRBJ2-4
CDR3 length: 13
CDR3 protein: CASSSYRGWMQYF
CDR3 DNA: TGTGCCAGCAGCTCTTACAGGGGTTGGATGCAGTACTTC

D gene: TRBD2
V gene: TRBV13
clone size: few
J gene: TRBJ2-7
CDR3 length: 15
CDR3 protein: CASSILAGEGYEQYF
CDR3 DNA: TGTGCCAGCAGCATATTAGCGGGAGAGGGATACGAGCAGTACTTC

D gene: TRBD1
V gene: TRBV13
clone size: .
J gene: TRBJ1-1
CDR3 length: 15
CDR3 protein: CASSYPGDRNTEAFF
CDR3 DNA: TGTGCCAGCAGTTACCCAGGGGACAGAAACACTGAAGCTTTCTTT

D gene: TRBD1
V gene: TRBV28
clone size: .
J gene: TRBJ2-7
CDR3 length: 14
CDR3 protein: CASTPGTASYEQYF
CDR3 DNA: TGTGCCAGCACCCCCGGGACAGCGTCCTACGAGCAGTACTTC

D gene: .
V gene: TRBV7-2
clone size: once
J gene: TRBJ1-2
CDR3 length: 12
CDR3 protein: CASSSTGYGYTF
CDR3 DNA: TGTGCCAGCAGCTCCACAGGGTATGGCTACACCTTC

D gene: .
V gene: TRBV2
clone size: .
J gene: TRBJ1-1
CDR3 length: 11
CDR3 protein: CASRGGREAFF
CDR3 DNA: TGTGCCAGCCGGGGTGGGAGGGAAGCTTTCTTT

D gene: TRBD1
V gene: TRBV11-3
clone size: .
J gene: TRBJ1-3
CDR3 length: 18
CDR3 protein: CASSAGSRDRGLGNTIYF
CDR3 DNA: TGTGCCAGCAGCGCAGGCTCCCGGGACAGGGGGCTTGGAAACACCATATATTTT

D gene: TRBD2
V gene: TRBV25-1
clone size: .
J gene: TRBJ2-1
CDR3 length: 17
CDR3 protein: CASSRPGGYSGRNEQFF
CDR3 DNA: TGTGCCAGCAGTCGTCCTGGTGGGTATAGCGGGAGGAATGAGCAGTTCTTC

D gene: .
V gene: TRBV30
clone size: .
J gene: TRBJ1-2
CDR3 length: 14
CDR3 protein: CAWSKRGYIYGYTF
CDR3 DNA: TGTGCCTGGAGTAAGCGCGGGTACATCTATGGCTACACCTTC

D gene: TRBD2
V gene: TRBV18
clone size: .
J gene: TRBJ2-7
CDR3 length: 17
CDR3 protein: CASSSTSVLSSSYEQYF
CDR3 DNA: TGTGCCAGCTCATCTACTAGCGTGCTATCTAGCTCCTACGAGCAGTACTTC

D gene: .
V gene: TRBV29-1
clone size: .
J gene: TRBJ2-1
CDR3 length: 14
CDR3 protein: CSVVSGTGLNEQFF
CDR3 DNA: TGCAGCGTTGTTAGCGGGACAGGGTTGAATGAGCAGTTCTTC

D gene: TRBD1
V gene: TRBV5-1
clone size: .
J gene: TRBJ2-7
CDR3 length: 17
CDR3 protein: CASSLAPTGGAYYEQYF
CDR3 DNA: TGCGCCAGCAGCTTGGCGCCGACAGGGGGCGCTTACTACGAGCAGTACTTC

D gene: TRBD1
V gene: TRBV6-1
clone size: .
J gene: TRBJ1-4
CDR3 length: 14
CDR3 protein: CASIRDRGNEKLFF
CDR3 DNA: TGTGCCAGCATCAGGGACAGGGGAAACGAAAAACTGTTTTTT

D gene: TRBD1
V gene: TRBV30
clone size: .
J gene: TRBJ1-2
CDR3 length: 14
CDR3 protein: CAWSVLGQAWGYTF
CDR3 DNA: TGTGCCTGGAGTGTACTGGGACAGGCCTGGGGCTACACCTTC

D gene: .
V gene: TRBV5-4
clone size: .
J gene: TRBJ1-1
CDR3 length: 15
CDR3 protein: CASSLGGGLDGEAFF
CDR3 DNA: TGTGCCAGCAGCTTGGGGGGGGGACTGGATGGTGAAGCTTTCTTT

D gene: TRBD1
V gene: TRBV7-6
clone size: .
J gene: TRBJ1-4
CDR3 length: 14
CDR3 protein: CASSPDRVNEKLFF
CDR3 DNA: TGTGCCAGCAGCCCCGACAGGGTGAATGAAAAACTGTTTTTT

D gene: TRBD1
V gene: TRBV30
clone size: .
J gene: TRBJ1-3
CDR3 length: 14
CDR3 protein: CAWSQTGAGNTIYF
CDR3 DNA: TGTGCCTGGAGCCAGACAGGGGCTGGAAACACCATATATTTT

D gene: TRBD1
V gene: TRBV28
clone size: .
J gene: TRBJ1-2
CDR3 length: 15
CDR3 protein: CASRTVQGGHYGYTF
CDR3 DNA: TGTGCCAGCAGAACCGTACAGGGGGGGCACTATGGCTACACCTTC

D gene: TRBD1
V gene: TRBV19
clone size: .
J gene: TRBJ1-1
CDR3 length: 14
CDR3 protein: CASRTGTGQTEAFF
CDR3 DNA: TGTGCCAGTAGGACCGGGACAGGCCAGACTGAAGCTTTCTTT

D gene: TRBD1
V gene: TRBV11-3
clone size: .
J gene: TRBJ2-5
CDR3 length: 16
CDR3 protein: CASNPRTGGVQETQYF
CDR3 DNA: TGTGCCAGCAATCCCCGGACAGGGGGCGTACAAGAGACCCAGTACTTC

D gene: .
V gene: TRBV5-1
clone size: .
J gene: TRBJ2-1
CDR3 length: 17
CDR3 protein: CASSLDSPPLRAYEQFF
CDR3 DNA: TGCGCCAGCAGCTTGGATTCTCCCCCCTTGAGGGCCTATGAGCAGTTCTTC

D gene: TRBD1
V gene: TRBV11-1
clone size: .
J gene: TRBJ1-1
CDR3 length: 14
CDR3 protein: CASTLIQGVTEAFF
CDR3 DNA: TGTGCCAGCACCCTAATTCAGGGGGTTACTGAAGCTTTCTTT

D gene: .
V gene: TRBV15
clone size: .
J gene: TRBJ1-1
CDR3 length: 14
CDR3 protein: CATSPYGRGPEAFF
CDR3 DNA: TGTGCCACCAGCCCCTACGGGAGGGGCCCTGAAGCTTTCTTT

D gene: .
V gene: TRBV5-8
clone size: .
J gene: TRBJ1-5
CDR3 length: 15
CDR3 protein: CASSPFYLGSQPQHF
CDR3 DNA: TGTGCCAGCAGCCCTTTTTACTTAGGGAGTCAGCCCCAGCATTTT

D gene: TRBD2
V gene: TRBV15
clone size: once
J gene: TRBJ2-1
CDR3 length: 16
CDR3 protein: CATSRRAGGSYNEQFF
CDR3 DNA: TGTGCCACCAGCAGAAGAGCGGGAGGGTCGTACAATGAGCAGTTCTTC

D gene: .
V gene: TRBV2
clone size: .
J gene: TRBJ2-5
CDR3 length: 13
CDR3 protein: CATVTGSGETQYF
CDR3 DNA: TGTGCCACTGTGACGGGGAGTGGGGAGACCCAGTACTTC

D gene: .
V gene: TRBV10-2
clone size: .
J gene: TRBJ2-2
CDR3 length: 14
CDR3 protein: CASRVQAWTGELFF
CDR3 DNA: TGCGCCAGCAGGGTTCAGGCTTGGACCGGGGAGCTGTTTTTT

D gene: .
V gene: TRBV11-2
clone size: few
J gene: TRBJ2-1
CDR3 length: 12
CDR3 protein: CASSPFGNEQFF
CDR3 DNA: TGTGCCAGCAGTCCGTTCGGGAATGAGCAGTTCTTC

D gene: TRBD1
V gene: TRBV2
clone size: .
J gene: TRBJ1-1
CDR3 length: 13
CDR3 protein: CARQRGLYTEAFF
CDR3 DNA: TGTGCCAGACAAAGGGGGCTCTACACTGAAGCTTTCTTT